This T cell receptor (beta chain) was captured by sequencing in a study of cytomegalovirus exposure and HLA in healthy donors. Notes on the study in general: Some public TCRs appeared in many individuals, while most sequences were rare. Donor immune exposure was known only as CMV serostatus. Prior analysis indicated that the majority of TCR beta V segments exhibited productivity approximately 87% or approximately 30% of the time.

The germline gives CDR1 SGHRS, CDR2 YFSETQ. Trimming pared 4 bases from V and 0 bases from J, leaving 13 bases between. The CDR3 has 16 residues. Primers: 60 Vbeta forward and 13 Jbeta reverse. Method: immunoSEQ multiplex PCR; TCRdb's copy keeps in-frame clones and lacks some. The ten top clones account for roughly 1.5%, within a sample of some 140,000 clones. Remarks on this clone: What it binds is unknown.

The V and J genes are TRBV5-1 and TRBJ1-4, with D maybe TRBD1 (6 bases). The source is a woman aged 40 to 55 in good health and CMV-seronegative. The sample consisted of PBMCs. The CDR3 DNA follows: TGCGCCAGCAGCCCTGGAGGGGGGGCAACTAATGAAAAACTGTTTTTT. Its protein product is CASSPGGGATNEKLFF.